Listed here are 27 T cell receptor beta chains from one sample, sequenced in a study of cytomegalovirus exposure and HLA in healthy donors. The PCR made use of 60 Vbeta and 13 Jbeta primers. Produced via immunoSEQ multiplex PCR; TCRdb's table is partial and in-frame only. The sample lists tens of thousands of clones; under 80% were seen once. Sequencing was performed on PBMCs. Receptors originate from a man aged 55 to 70 in good health and CMV-seropositive.

The chain is built from TRBV5-5 and TRBJ2-1, with D perhaps matching TRBD1 (6 bases). The CDR3 is 16 amino acids. Per germline, CDR1 SGHKS and CDR2 YYEKEE (reference sequence). Trimming stripped 0 bases from V and 5 bases from J, with 15 bases between. CDR3 protein: CASSLDVWRTDNEQFF. The CDR3 coding sequence is TGTGCCAGCAGCTTGGATGTCTGGCGGACAGACAATGAGCAGTTCTTC.

The CDR3 DNA reads TGTGCCAGCAGCTGGACCACAGGGACGAACACCGGGGAGCTGTTTTTT. It yields the protein CASSWTTGTNTGELFF. The chain couples TRBV9 to TRBJ2-2, with a possible D match to TRBD1 (6 bases). In germline, CDR1 is SGDLS, CDR2 YYNGEE. V lost 4 bases and J lost 0, with 13 bases in between. CDR3 length: 16 amino acids.

The chain couples TRBV11-2 to TRBJ2-7; D may be TRBD2 (7 bases). The CDR3 has 14 residues. V was trimmed by 5 bases and J by 2 bases, leaving 13 bases between them. Looked up from germline, CDR1 is SGHAT and CDR2 is FQNNGV. The DNA of the CDR3 is TGTGCCAGCAGCCCGCCGGGGGGCGCCTACGAGCAGTACTTC. Amino acid sequence: CASSPPGGAYEQYF.

The J gene is TRBJ2-7, the V gene TRBV5-1; D uncertain. Trimming pared 1 base from V and 3 bases from J, leaving 11 bases between. This CDR3 region has 14 residues. Germline V gene lookup returns CDR1 SGHRS and CDR2 YFSETQ. This chain's CDR3 is CASSLYHSLYEQYF. DNA of the CDR3: TGCGCCAGCAGCTTGTACCACAGCCTCTACGAGCAGTACTTC.

The genes are TRBV19 and TRBJ2-5, with 10 nucleotides matching TRBD1. Germline V CDR1 and CDR2: LNHDA, SQIVND (reference sequence). The CDR3 is 13 residues long. With V trimmed by 6 bases and J by 4 bases, 2 bases remained unmatched. CDR3 nucleotide sequence: TGTGCCAGTAGGACAGGGGGCATAGAGACCCAGTACTTC. Translation gives CASRTGGIETQYF.

J is TRBJ2-3 and V is TRBV27; 12 bases are shared with TRBD2. J gave up 6 bases and V 7 bases, and 8 bases lay outside the gene matches. Looked up from germline, CDR1 is MNHEY and CDR2 is SMNVEV (reference sequence). CDR3 length: 15 amino acids. In DNA form, the CDR3 reads TGTGCCAGCAAAGAACTAGCGGGAGGAATGGATACGCAGTATTTT. Amino acid sequence: CASKELAGGMDTQYF.

V is TRBV19 and J is TRBJ2-3, with D tentatively TRBD2 (5 bases). This CDR3 is built from 15 residues. Germline V lookup: CDR1 LNHDA, CDR2 SQIVND (reference sequence). The V end was cut by 5 bases, the J end by 0 bases, with 12 bases between. In nucleotides, the CDR3 is TGTGCCAGTAGTGAGAGATCGGGGAGCACAGATACGCAGTATTTT. Translation gives CASSERSGSTDTQYF. The entire variable domain, with the rest obtained from reference TRBV19 and TRBJ2-3, is as follows: DGGITQSPKYLFRKEGQNVTLSCEQNLNHDAMYWYRQDPGQGLRLIYYSQIVNDFQKGDIAEGYSVSREKKESFPLTVTSAQKNPTAFYLCASSERSGSTDTQYFGPGTRLTVL.

The genes are TRBV10-3 and TRBJ1-5, with 7 bases fitting TRBD1. This CDR3 is 14 amino acids long. Germline CDR1 and CDR2: ENHRY and SYGVKD. Trimming at V came to 3 bases and at J to 5 bases, leaving 4 bases not matched to a gene. This CDR3 is CAISDLRGDQPQHF. CDR3 coding DNA: TGTGCCATCAGTGACCTCAGGGGGGATCAGCCCCAGCATTTT.

This chain joins TRBV2 and TRBJ2-1; D unclear. The CDR3 runs 13 residues. V lost 8 bases and J lost 0, with 8 bases in between. Germline CDR1 is SNHLY and CDR2 is FYNNEI. The CDR3 nucleotides read TGTGCCAGCGGGCTAAGCTCCTACAATGAGCAGTTCTTC. This encodes CASGLSSYNEQFF.

The chain combines TRBV5-1 with TRBJ2-5; 7 nucleotides line up with TRBD1. Germline CDR1 is SGHRS and CDR2 is YFSETQ. V gave up 4 bases and J gave up 1 base; unmatched junction bases: 4. The CDR3 totals 14 residues. The CDR3 spells CASSPGQFQETQYF. CDR3 DNA: TGCGCCAGCAGCCCGGGACAGTTCCAAGAGACCCAGTACTTC. Full variable domain (rest looked up from reference TRBV5-1 and TRBJ2-5): KAGVTQTPRYLIKTRGQQVTLSCSPISGHRSVSWYQQTPGQGLQFLFEYFSETQRNKGNFPGRFSGRQFSNSRSEMNVSTLELGDSALYLCASSPGQFQETQYFGPGTRLLVL.

The gene calls are TRBV7-2 and TRBJ1-2, with 10 bases fitting TRBD1. The CDR3 is 18 amino acids. V lost 5 bases and J lost 1; bases outside the gene matches: 13. Germline V gene lookup returns CDR1 SGHTA and CDR2 FQGNSA. In DNA, the CDR3 is TGTGCCAGCAGCCCCGACTCCGGGACAGGGGCCATTAACTATGGCTACACCTTC. Amino acid sequence: CASSPDSGTGAINYGYTF. Combining the CDR3 with reference TRBV7-2 and TRBJ1-2 gives the whole variable domain GAGVSQSPSNKVTEKGKDVELRCDPISGHTALYWYRQSLGQGLEFLIYFQGNSAPDKSGLPSDRFSAERTGGSVSTLTIQRTQQEDSAVYLCASSPDSGTGAINYGYTFGSGTRLTVV.

This chain joins TRBV7-2 and TRBJ1-5; D call uncertain. V dropped 5 bases and J dropped 6 bases, with 5 bases sitting between them. Germline CDR1 and CDR2: SGHTA and FQGNSA. The CDR3 contains 11 residues. In DNA, the CDR3 is TGTGCCAGCAGCCGCGGTCAGCCCCAGCATTTT. This translates into CASSRGQPQHF.

The V call is TRBV30, the J call TRBJ2-1, with 8 bases matching TRBD2. Per the germline V gene, CDR1 is GTSNPN and CDR2 is SVGIG (reference sequence). The CDR3 is 12 residues long. The V gene end was trimmed by 5 bases and the J gene end by 3 bases; junction bases not matched to a gene: 0. The CDR3 loop is CAWAGGYNEQFF. The DNA of the CDR3 is TGTGCCTGGGCGGGAGGCTACAATGAGCAGTTCTTC.

CDR3 region: CASKLTGSNEKLFF. The CDR3, as DNA: TGTGCCAGCAAGCTGACAGGGTCCAATGAAAAACTGTTTTTT. The chain combines TRBV6-5 with TRBJ1-4; the match to TRBD1 covers 7 bases. Germline V gene lookup returns CDR1 MNHEY and CDR2 SVGAGI. The CDR3 has 14 residues. V lost 7 bases and J lost 5; bases outside the gene matches: 7.

This chain links TRBV5-1 with TRBJ2-5; the match to TRBD2 covers 8 bases. This CDR3 is 15 amino acids long. Germline V gene data show CDR1 as SGHRS and CDR2 as YFSETQ. The trim removed 0 bases at V and 1 base at J, leaving 2 bases unmatched. The CDR3: CASSLAGGPQETQYF. The CDR3 DNA reads as TGCGCCAGCAGCTTGGCGGGAGGGCCCCAAGAGACCCAGTACTTC.

The J gene is TRBJ1-2, the V gene TRBV6-1, with TRBD1 matching over 8 bases. V trimming: 4 bases; J trimming: 2 bases; junction bases outside the gene matches: 9. CDR1 is MNHNS, CDR2 SASEGT, per germline. CDR3 size: 16 residues. The CDR3 region has the DNA TGTGCCAGCAGTGCCTCTGACAGGGGCCGAAACTATGGCTACACCTTC. Encoded protein: CASSASDRGRNYGYTF.

This chain links TRBV30 with TRBJ1-1; the match to TRBD1 covers 7 bases. Germline V lookup: CDR1 GTSNPN, CDR2 SVGIG (reference sequence). J gave up 6 bases and V 4 bases, and 11 bases lay outside the gene matches. This CDR3 is 14 amino acids long. CDR3 region: CAWTRQGSRSEAFF. The CDR3 DNA sequence: TGTGCCTGGACGAGACAGGGATCTCGGTCTGAAGCTTTCTTT.

V and J are TRBV2 and TRBJ2-1; no firm D call. CDR1 SNHLY and CDR2 FYNNEI come from the germline V gene. The CDR3 has 11 amino acids. Deletions cut 2 bases from V and 8 bases from J, with 4 bases between. The CDR3 nucleotides read TGTGCCAGCAGTGAAAGCCATGAGCAGTTCTTC. This codes for CASSESHEQFF. Combining the CDR3 with reference TRBV2 and TRBJ2-1 gives the whole variable domain EPEVTQTPSHQVTQMGQEVILRCVPISNHLYFYWYRQILGQKVEFLVSFYNNEISEKSEIFDDQFSVERPDGSNFTLKIRSTKLEDSAMYFCASSESHEQFFGPGTRLTVL.

The chain is built from TRBV28 and TRBJ2-3; D unclear. CDR3 length: 14 amino acids. Germline CDR1 reads MDHEN; CDR2 reads SYDVKM. Trimming pared 7 bases from V and 2 bases from J, leaving 13 bases between. This chain's CDR3 is CASTDGRLTDTQYF. The CDR3, as DNA: TGTGCCAGCACCGATGGCAGACTCACAGATACGCAGTATTTT.

V usage is TRBV5-1 and J usage is TRBJ2-2, with no clear D. With 0 bases removed from V and 2 bases from J, the gap between germline ends came to 8 bases. From germline, CDR1 is SGHRS and CDR2 YFSETQ. The CDR3 extends over 15 amino acids. In nucleotides, the CDR3 is TGCGCCAGCAGCTTGGAGCTAGTCAACACCGGGGAGCTGTTTTTT. Residues: CASSLELVNTGELFF.

The chain joins TRBV19 to TRBJ2-1; 7 bases are a match to TRBD2. CDR3 length: 14 amino acids. Germline V gene sequence: CDR1 LNHDA, CDR2 SQIVND (reference sequence). J gave up 5 bases and V 3 bases, and 4 bases lay outside the gene matches. In DNA, the CDR3 is TGTGCCAGTAGTATTTTGGCGGGAGACAATGAGCAGTTCTTC. Its translation is CASSILAGDNEQFF. The full variable domain, completed using reference TRBV19 and TRBJ2-1, is DGGITQSPKYLFRKEGQNVTLSCEQNLNHDAMYWYRQDPGQGLRLIYYSQIVNDFQKGDIAEGYSVSREKKESFPLTVTSAQKNPTAFYLCASSILAGDNEQFFGPGTRLTVL.

This clone was counted between two and nine times. The chain uses TRBV9 and TRBJ2-7, with TRBD2 matching 8 bases. Per germline, CDR1 SGDLS and CDR2 YYNGEE. The V segment lost 0 bases and the J segment 7 bases; nucleotides outside the gene matches: 6. This CDR3 is built from 14 residues. The CDR3 region has the DNA TGTGCCAGCAGCGTAGCGGGGGGGTCGGGTGAGCAGTACTTC. Protein product: CASSVAGGSGEQYF. Using reference TRBV9 and TRBJ2-7 for the parts outside the CDR3, the full variable domain is DSGVTQTPKHLITATGQRVTLRCSPRSGDLSVYWYQQSLDQGLQFLIQYYNGEERAKGNILERFSAQQFPDLHSELNLSSLELGDSALYFCASSVAGGSGEQYFGPGTRLTVT.

The rearrangement joins TRBV12-5 to TRBJ2-2; 8 nucleotides match TRBD2. V dropped 2 bases and J dropped 7; count of bases not matched to a gene: 9. The germline V gene has CDR1 LGHNT and CDR2 FRNRAP. The CDR3 is 16 amino acids. The CDR3 DNA follows: TGTGCTAGTGGTTTGCCTTCGGGAGGGTTTGGCGGGGAGCTGTTTTTT. Protein product: CASGLPSGGFGGELFF.

The CDR3 loop reads CATSRNPGQGGNEQFF. DNA of the CDR3: TGTGCCACCAGCAGGAATCCGGGACAGGGAGGCAATGAGCAGTTCTTC. The V and J genes are TRBV15 and TRBJ2-1, with 9 bases aligning to TRBD1. Per the germline V gene, CDR1 is LNHNV and CDR2 is YYDKDF (reference sequence). The junction had 9 bases not matched to a gene; V was cut back by 3 bases and J by 6 bases. The CDR3 has 16 residues.

In its sample, this clone was seen a few times. The CDR3 DNA follows: TGCAGTGGGACTTACAGGGGGCGCGGAGGCTACACCTTC. The encoded protein is CSGTYRGRGGYTF. The rearrangement uses TRBV29-1 and TRBJ1-2; 9 positions match TRBD1. The CDR3 runs to 13 residues. Germline V gives CDR1 SQVTM, CDR2 ANQGSEA.

The gene calls are TRBV9 and TRBJ1-1; D is uncertain. Germline CDR1 reads SGDLS; CDR2 reads YYNGEE. The germline V and J ends were trimmed by 5 bases and 3 bases, with 14 bases remaining between them. This CDR3 is built from 14 residues. The CDR3 DNA reads TGTGCCAGCAGTAAGTCTGAGGCCGACACTGAAGCTTTCTTT. Translated, it gives CASSKSEADTEAFF.

This rearrangement joins TRBV6-6 to TRBJ2-5, with D perhaps TRBD2 (6 bases). V was pared by 6 bases and J by 7 bases, with 6 bases between. This CDR3 is 10 amino acids long. The germline gives CDR1 MNHNY, CDR2 SVGAGI (reference sequence). The CDR3 here is CASSGRTQYF. CDR3 bases: TGTGCCAGCAGCGGGAGGACCCAGTACTTC.